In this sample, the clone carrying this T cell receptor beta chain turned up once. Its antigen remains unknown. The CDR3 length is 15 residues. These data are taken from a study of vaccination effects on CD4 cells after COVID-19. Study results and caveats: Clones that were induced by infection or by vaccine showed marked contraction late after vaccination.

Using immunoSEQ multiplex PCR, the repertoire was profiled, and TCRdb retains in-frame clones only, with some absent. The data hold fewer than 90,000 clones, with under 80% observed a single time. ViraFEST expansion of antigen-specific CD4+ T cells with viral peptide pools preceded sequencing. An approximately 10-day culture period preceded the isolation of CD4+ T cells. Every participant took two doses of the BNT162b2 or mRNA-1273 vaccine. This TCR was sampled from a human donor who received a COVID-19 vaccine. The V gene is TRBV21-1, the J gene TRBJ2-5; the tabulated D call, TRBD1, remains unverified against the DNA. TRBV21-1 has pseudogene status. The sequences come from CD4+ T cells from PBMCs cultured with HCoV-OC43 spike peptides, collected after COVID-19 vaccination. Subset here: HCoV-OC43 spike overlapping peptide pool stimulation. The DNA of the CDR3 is TGTGCCAGCAGCAATTGGACAGGGATAGGGGAGACCCAGTACTTC. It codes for CASSNWTGIGETQYF.